The 26 T cell receptor beta chains given below trace back to one sample, sequenced in a study of blood T cells in healthy people across ages. Next came a second PCR, run for about 7 to 12 cycles, which used a sample-barcoded 5' primer along with a J-beta primer mix. TCRdb recomputed calls from the 5' RACE reads with MiXCR, one row per CDR3 protein. The sample yields 1.5 million or so distinct CDR3 sequences, around 39% seen once. The specimen was blood. The receptors were sampled from a woman between 18 and 30 years old in good health.

To note about this clonotype: The junction shows a germline mismatch at one end, possibly a read error. The chain carries TRBV25-1 and TRBJ1-2; the match to TRBD1 covers 8 bases. This CDR3 spans 16 amino acids. The V gene's germline CDR1 is MGHDK and CDR2 SYGVNS. The CDR3 DNA reads TGTACCAGCAGTGTAGCACAGGGGGGACCCAACTATGGCTACACCTTC. Amino acid sequence: CTSSVAQGGPNYGYTF.

The CDR3 DNA sequence: TGTGCCAGCAGTGAAAAGGCGCGCTGGCGGAAGGGAGGTCTATCCCTCTACTACGAGCAGTACTTC. It codes for CASSEKARWRKGGLSLYYEQYF. The rearrangement links TRBV6-1 to TRBJ2-7, with a weak D call TRBD2 (6 bases). Germline V lookup: CDR1 MNHNS, CDR2 SASEGT. The CDR3 length is 22 residues. Trimming took 2 bases from V and 3 from J, leaving 35 bases between them.

V is TRBV10-3 and J is TRBJ2-3; 9 bases match TRBD1. The CDR3 has 14 amino acids. The ends lost 5 bases at V and 10 bases at J; junction bases unmatched: 10. CDR1 is ENHRY and CDR2 is SYGVKD in the germline V gene. Here the CDR3 reads CAISSGTGIDAQYF. CDR3 nucleotides: TGTGCCATCAGTTCCGGGACAGGGATCGATGCGCAGTATTTT.

The chain recombines TRBV6-5 with TRBJ1-2; TRBD1 is a possible D gene (6 bases). Per germline, CDR1 MNHEY and CDR2 SVGAGI. Trimming stripped 4 bases from V and 1 base from J, with 16 bases between. The CDR3 totals 16 residues. The CDR3 nucleotides are TGTGCCAGCAGTTCCCGCCAGGGGCGAAATAACTATGGCTACACCTTC. It specifies CASSSRQGRNNYGYTF.

This clonotype was seen more than once but under ten times. V is TRBV6-1 and J is TRBJ1-2; D gene ambiguous. There are 12 residues in the CDR3. CDR1 is MNHNS, CDR2 SASEGT, per germline. Trimming took off 7 bases at V and 4 bases at J, with 10 bases between the two ends. CDR3 protein: CASNSGIYGYTF. CDR3 sequence (DNA): TGTGCCAGCAATTCGGGGATCTATGGCTACACCTTC.

With regard to this clonotype: This may be a read error: a much more frequent sequence differs by one nucleotide. The V gene is TRBV7-2, the J gene TRBJ2-7; 11 bases are a match to TRBD2. The germline V gene has CDR1 SGHTA and CDR2 FQGNSA. V lost 6 bases to trimming and J lost 7 bases; unmatched junction nucleotides: 5. This CDR3 is 13 amino acids long. The CDR3 DNA follows: TGTGCCAGCAGACTAGCGGGAGTCAATGAGCAGTACTTC. Protein sequence: CASRLAGVNEQYF.

The chain is built from TRBV3-1 and TRBJ2-1; 11 bases agree with TRBD2. Germline V gene lookup returns CDR1 LGHDT and CDR2 YNNKEL (reference sequence). After removal of 6 bases from V and 7 bases from J, the junction contained 17 bases not matched to a gene. This CDR3 contains 18 residues. In nucleotides, the CDR3 is TGTGCCAGCAGTCGAACAGGGTCTCCGACTAGCGGGAAGAATGAGCAGTTCTTC. This translates into CASSRTGSPTSGKNEQFF.

This chain links TRBV6-1 with TRBJ2-7, with TRBD2 matching 10 bases. J lost 3 bases, V lost 6 bases, and 5 bases had no gene match. Germline CDR1 MNHNS, CDR2 SASEGT. This CDR3 has 14 amino acids. As DNA, the CDR3 is TGTGCCAGCAGCGCTAGCGGGAGAATCTACGAGCAGTACTTC. It codes for CASSASGRIYEQYF.

The chain has TRBV28 and TRBJ2-2, with D tentatively TRBD1 (7 bases). The germline CDR1 and CDR2 sequences are MDHEN and SYDVKM. The CDR3 has 14 residues. V lost 4 bases, J lost 4 bases, and 10 bases lay in between. CDR3 in DNA: TGTGCCAGCAGTTCCCAGGGGGGCACCGGGGAGCTGTTTTTT. Translation gives CASSSQGGTGELFF.

The sample holds a few counts of this clonotype. The rearrangement links TRBV29-1 to TRBJ1-2, with D unresolved. V lost 0 bases and J lost 8, with 16 bases in between. The CDR3 runs to 14 residues. The germline CDR1 and CDR2 sequences are SQVTM and ANQGSEA. CDR3 coding DNA: TGCAGCGTTGAAGATTATCCCGCGGTGGTCGGCTACACCTTC. Amino acids: CSVEDYPAVVGYTF. Based on the CDR3 plus reference TRBV29-1 and TRBJ1-2, the full variable domain is SAVISQKPSRDICQRGTSLTIQCQVDSQVTMMFWYRQQPGQSLTLIATANQGSEATYESGFVIDKFPISRPNLTFSTLTVSNMSPEDSSIYLCSVEDYPAVVGYTFGSGTRLTVV.

A few counts support this clonotype. This chain joins TRBV24-1 and TRBJ2-7; maybe TRBD2 (6 bases). The CDR3 sequence is 14 residues long. V dropped 5 bases and J dropped 3 bases, with 13 bases sitting between them. CDR1 KGHDR and CDR2 SFDVKD come from the germline V gene. In nucleotides, the CDR3 is TGTGCCACCAGTGGATGGGGGGAAGACTACGAGCAGTACTTC. Amino acids: CATSGWGEDYEQYF.

This clonotype was seen many times. V gene TRBV27 combines with J gene TRBJ1-2; maybe TRBD1 (5 bases). The CDR3 covers 13 residues. Per germline, CDR1 MNHEY and CDR2 SMNVEV (reference sequence). V lost 5 bases to trimming and J lost 4 bases, with 11 bases between them. CDR3 coding DNA: TGTGCCAGCAGTCCCGGCAGGGCCTATGGCTACACCTTC. This encodes CASSPGRAYGYTF.

Concerning this clonotype itself: A much more abundant neighbour one base away suggests this may be a read error. The V and J genes are TRBV29-1 and TRBJ1-1; D gene uncertain. The CDR3 has 11 residues. Germline loops: CDR1 SQVTM, CDR2 ANQGSEA. V was trimmed by 7 bases and J by 8 bases, leaving 14 bases between them. The chain's CDR3 is CSAARLSEAFF. The CDR3 bases are TGCAGCGCTGCCCGTCTTTCCGAAGCTTTCTTT.

This chain's CDR3 is CSVEDPRRGDYGYTF. The CDR3 coding sequence is TGCAGCGTTGAAGATCCCCGCAGGGGGGACTATGGCTACACCTTC. The genes are TRBV29-1 and TRBJ1-2; the match to TRBD1 covers 7 bases. V shed 0 bases and J 3 bases; nucleotides not matched to a gene: 7. Germline V gene data show CDR1 as SQVTM and CDR2 as ANQGSEA. This CDR3 region has 15 residues.

This clonotype was seen a handful of times. This chain connects TRBV14 to TRBJ2-1, with D possibly matching TRBD2 (5 bases). CDR1 and CDR2 from the germline V gene are SGHDN and FVKESK. Between the trimmed V and J ends, which lost 4 bases and 7 bases, there was a span of 11 bases. This CDR3 has 13 residues. DNA for the CDR3: TGTGCCAGCAGCCCGCAAAGGAGGAATGAGCAGTTCTTC. Amino acid sequence: CASSPQRRNEQFF.

In this sample, this clonotype turned up a few times. The rearrangement uses TRBV27 and TRBJ1-5; TRBD1 might be the D (6 bases). This CDR3 comprises 14 residues. The V gene's germline CDR1 is MNHEY and CDR2 SMNVEV (reference sequence). V was cut by 3 bases and J by 7 bases, with 13 bases left in between. CDR3 protein: CASSFGGGDQPQHF. As DNA, the CDR3 is TGTGCCAGCAGTTTTGGAGGGGGGGACCAGCCCCAGCATTTT.

This clonotype was seen a handful of times. The chain is built from TRBV29-1 and TRBJ2-4; 11 positions match TRBD2. Judging by the DNA end, TRBJ2-7 fits better; the J call may be wrong. This CDR3 comprises 14 residues. CDR1 is SQVTM, CDR2 ANQGSEA, per germline. The CDR3 nucleotides are TGCAGCGTTGAACTGACTAGCGGGAAATACGAGCAGTACTTC. The encoded protein is CSVELTSGKYEQYF.

This clonotype was seen more than once but under ten times. V is TRBV20-1 and J is TRBJ2-5, with TRBD2 identical over 11 bases. V shed 7 bases, J shed 11 bases, and the junction held 15 bases outside the gene matches. The CDR3 loop spans 14 amino acids. Germline lookup yields CDR1 DFQATT and CDR2 SNEGSKA (reference sequence). As DNA, the CDR3 is TGCAGTGAAACACTAGCGGGAGCCTCGAATGAGCAGTACTTC. Protein product: CSETLAGASNEQYF.

This clonotype was found a few times. This sequence joins TRBV5-1 and TRBJ2-1, with D tentatively TRBD2 (6 bases). This CDR3 has 13 residues. Trimming removed 0 bases at V and 9 bases at J, with 10 bases between. Germline values: CDR1 SGHRS, CDR2 YFSETQ. DNA for the CDR3: TGCGCCAGCAGCTTGGTTCTGGGGGGTGAGCAGTTCTTC. This translates into CASSLVLGGEQFF. Using reference TRBV5-1 and TRBJ2-1 for the parts outside the CDR3, the full variable domain is KAGVTQTPRYLIKTRGQQVTLSCSPISGHRSVSWYQQTPGQGLQFLFEYFSETQRNKGNFPGRFSGRQFSNSRSEMNVSTLELGDSALYLCASSLVLGGEQFFGPGTRLTVL.

J is TRBJ2-3 and V is TRBV27, with TRBD2 matching over 9 bases. There are 16 residues in the CDR3. V gave up 4 bases and J gave up 2 bases; unmatched junction bases: 7. Germline V CDR1 and CDR2: MNHEY, SMNVEV (reference sequence). The CDR3 here is CASSSRRLAATDTQYF. DNA for the CDR3: TGTGCCAGCAGTTCGCGAAGACTAGCGGCCACAGATACGCAGTATTTT.

This clonotype was seen a handful of times. The CDR3 region is CASSHTQRRDTQYF. The CDR3 nucleotides read TGTGCCAGCAGCCACACCCAGAGGCGGGATACGCAGTATTTT. The V and J genes are TRBV3-1 and TRBJ2-3; no clear D. Deletions cut 3 bases from V and 6 bases from J, with 13 bases between. CDR3 length: 14 amino acids. The germline CDR1 and CDR2 sequences are LGHDT and YNNKEL (reference sequence).

J is TRBJ2-5 and V is TRBV20-1, with 10 nucleotides matching TRBD2. The germline CDR1 and CDR2 sequences are DFQATT and SNEGSKA (reference sequence). The V and J ends lost 2 bases and 3 bases, in that order; junction bases with no gene match: 6. CDR3 size: 15 residues. For the CDR3, the DNA is TGCAGTGCTAGATGGCTAGCGGGAGTAGAAGAGACCCAGTACTTC. Encoded protein: CSARWLAGVEETQYF.

The V gene is TRBV5-5, the J gene TRBJ2-7; a possible D gene is TRBD2 (5 bases). The germline CDR1 and CDR2 sequences are SGHKS and YYEKEE (reference sequence). V lost 1 base, J lost 7 bases, and 21 bases lay in between. This CDR3 is 16 amino acids long. The CDR3 reads CASSLILGGQSLEQYF. The CDR3 DNA reads as TGTGCCAGCAGCTTGATATTAGGCGGGCAGTCGCTGGAGCAGTACTTC.

CDR3 in DNA: TGTGCCAGCAGCTCCACAGCGCGCAGGGGAGGCTACACCTTC. Translation: CASSSTARRGGYTF. J is TRBJ1-2 and V is TRBV11-2; tentatively, D is TRBD1 (6 bases). Per the germline V gene, CDR1 is SGHAT and CDR2 is FQNNGV. The CDR3 length is 14 residues. V lost 4 bases and J lost 8, with 17 bases in between.

The chain recombines TRBV12-5 with TRBJ2-1; 9 bases agree with TRBD2. CDR1 and CDR2 (germline): LGHNT, FRNRAP. V gave up 0 bases and J gave up 6 bases; unmatched junction bases: 3. This CDR3 spans 15 amino acids. The CDR3 DNA follows: TGTGCTAGTGGTTTGGTACCTAGCGGGGTCAATGAGCAGTTCTTC. Amino acids: CASGLVPSGVNEQFF.

This sequence joins TRBV5-1 and TRBJ2-1; 8 bases line up with TRBD2. The ends lost 1 base at V and 10 bases at J; junction bases unmatched: 10. The CDR3 contains 15 residues. Germline V gene lookup returns CDR1 SGHRS and CDR2 YFSETQ. The CDR3 region has the DNA TGCGCCAGCAGCTTGCTGATCGGGGGGGCAAACGAGCAGTTCTTC. This gives the protein CASSLLIGGANEQFF.